A selection of T cell receptor beta chains follows, all from one sample in a study of glioma-infiltrating T cells after dendritic cell vaccination. The method was immunoSEQ multiplex PCR; TCRdb's version includes in-frame clones alone and lacks a portion of them. The data contain about 95,000 clones, more than 75% of them seen just once; the ten biggest clones take up 2.5% to 3.5%. Sequencing was performed on blood, taken before dendritic cell vaccination. These receptors all stem from a human donor with glioblastoma. CDR3s leave out the opening cysteine and the closing phenylalanine or tryptophan. Part of the rows lack a size; the others show once, few, many or a class for expanded clones.

>-|TRBV10-2
ASSEDSNYGYT
>-|TRBV11-2
ASTPNTEAF
>-|TRBV12-1
ASSFPPWYTGGFSGANVLT
>-|TRBV5-1
ASSSTGVGNEQF
>-|TRBV5-6
ASSFLAGGLLGNEQF
>-|TRBV12-5
ASGRYRASYEQY
>-|TRBV5-4
ASSPAPNEQF
>-|TRBV9
ASSLEGNSNQPQH
>-|TRBV7-9
ASSLARTGVSNQPQH
>once|TRBV5-1
ASSPDSYSYEQY
>-|TRBV9
ASSAQIGLAGDRWTGELF
>-|TRBV5-6
ASSDYSRGRYTVLT
>-|TRBV7-9
ASSPAGDLTYEQY
>-|TRBV28
ASTHRTSINQPQH
>-|TRBV5-1
ASREEPMNTEAF
>-|TRBV12-5
ASGFGEAGEPQH
>-|TRBV19
ASSIDDRRYNEQF
>-|TRBV19
ASSQSVRGKGRSYNSPLH
>-|TRBV9
ASNPGTASNQPQH
>-|TRBV27
ASSWAVNTEAF
>once|TRBV14
ASSQGSFSSYNEQF
>-|TRBV27
ASSSGALRVGYT
>-|TRBV5-1
ASSLLGRTDQPQH
>-|TRBV19
ASSISRTGISYEQY
>-|TRBV20-1
SAIGYNEQF
>-|TRBV4-2
ASSQALTSYNEQF
>few|TRBV19
ASSIGQRVTDTQY
>-|TRBV7-4
ASSLAWRGGSNQPQH
>-|TRBV5-1
ASSLFSSGVSYEQY
>-|TRBV18
ASSSRGSPEAF
>-|TRBV11-1
ASSRMGTGDNEQF
>-|TRBV25-1
ASSLTGARVADGYT
>-|TRBV6-4
ASSAQGAGGGETQY
>few|TRBV4-1
ASQGSSGNTIY
>-|TRBV9
ASSVDSGANVLT